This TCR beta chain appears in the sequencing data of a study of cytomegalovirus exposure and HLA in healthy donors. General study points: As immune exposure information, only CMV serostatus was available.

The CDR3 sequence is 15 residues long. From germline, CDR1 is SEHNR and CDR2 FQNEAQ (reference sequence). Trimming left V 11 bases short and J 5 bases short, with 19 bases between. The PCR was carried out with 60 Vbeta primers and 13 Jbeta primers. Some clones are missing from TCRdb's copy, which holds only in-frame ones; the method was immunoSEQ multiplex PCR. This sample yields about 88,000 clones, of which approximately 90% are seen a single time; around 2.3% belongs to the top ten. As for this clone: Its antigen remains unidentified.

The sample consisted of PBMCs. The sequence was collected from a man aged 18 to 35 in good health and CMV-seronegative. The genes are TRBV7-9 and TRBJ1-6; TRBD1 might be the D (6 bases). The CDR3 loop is CAYVPSGVHNSPLHF. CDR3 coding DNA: TGTGCCTACGTACCCTCAGGGGTTCATAATTCACCCCTCCACTTT.